These 23 T cell receptor beta chains originate from one sample sequenced in a study of tumor-infiltrating lymphocytes in primary liver carcinoma. Co-extracting RNA and DNA was done with roughly 17-31 mg of unsorted bulk tissue as input. TCR beta cDNA was reverse-transcribed from 450 to 500 ng of total RNA. The reaction used a constant-region primer and ProtoScript II reverse transcriptase. Sequencing libraries for TCR beta derived from three nested multiplex PCR rounds that used slightly modified ARM-PCR. The first two PCR rounds used TRBV1-TRBV30 forward primers with a C-beta reverse primer, 10 cycles each. One entry per CDR3 protein results from TCRdb running MiXCR on the multiplex PCR reads. The sample gives 84,000 or so distinct CDR3 sequences, 72% of which show up once; roughly 21% is in the top ten. The specimen sequenced was liver tumor tissue from sampling region 1. Documented subset: tumor region T1, superior pole. These receptors all stem from a man aged 35-49 years with primary liver carcinoma and hepatitis B virus infection.

The gene calls are TRBV2 and TRBJ2-7; 7 bases match TRBD1. The CDR3 sequence is 15 residues long. The germline CDR1 and CDR2 sequences are SNHLY and FYNNEI. Losses at the gene ends were 1 base for V and 2 bases for J; bases not matched to a gene: 5. The DNA of the CDR3 is TGTGCCAGCAGTGAAGTAGGGACAGTTGCCTACGAGCAGTACTTC. The encoded protein is CASSEVGTVAYEQYF. Using reference TRBV2 and TRBJ2-7 for the parts outside the CDR3, the full variable domain is EPEVTQTPSHQVTQMGQEVILRCVPISNHLYFYWYRQILGQKVEFLVSFYNNEISEKSEIFDDQFSVERPDGSNFTLKIRSTKLEDSAMYFCASSEVGTVAYEQYFGPGTRLTVT.

As for this clonotype: It may be a read error: a sequence one base away is much more abundant. V and J are TRBV7-9 and TRBJ2-6, with D maybe TRBD1 (5 bases). Germline-derived CDR1 and CDR2 are SEHNR and FQNEAQ (reference sequence). CDR3 length equals 15 residues. The CDR3 nucleotides read TGTGCCAGCAGCTTAGCGCTCTCTGGGGCCAGCGTCCTGACTTTC. This codes for CASSLALSGASVLTF.

In regard to this clonotype: The CDR3 does not close with the conserved phenylalanine or tryptophan, likely indicating a read error. V usage is TRBV13 and J usage is TRBJ2-7; D not resolved. Germline-derived CDR1 and CDR2 are PRHDT and FYEKMQ (reference sequence). The CDR3 runs to 11 residues. This chain's CDR3 is CAGSLRGEQYS. CDR3 nucleotide sequence: TGTGCCGGCAGCTTACGCGGTGAGCAGTACTCC.

In regard to this clonotype: Just one base apart from a much larger clone, this may be a read error. The V call is TRBV19, the J call TRBJ1-5; D may be TRBD1 (6 bases). This CDR3 has 15 residues. Germline V gene lookup returns CDR1 LNHDA and CDR2 SQIVND (reference sequence). CDR3 DNA: TGTACCAGTACTATGGACAGCCATAGCAATCAGCCCCAGCATTTT. It encodes CTSTMDSHSNQPQHF.

In the case of this clonotype: Lacking the conserved final phenylalanine or tryptophan, this CDR3 likely reflects a read error. CDR3 region: CTSRREDTQYI. DNA of the CDR3: TGTACCAGCAGGCGGGAAGATACGCAGTATATT. This chain links TRBV6-1 with TRBJ2-3, with D possibly matching TRBD2 (6 bases). This CDR3 has 11 residues. Per the germline V gene, CDR1 is MNHNS and CDR2 is SASEGT.

On this clonotype itself: The CDR3 ends on some other residue instead of the conserved phenylalanine or tryptophan, so this is likely a read error. This chain uses TRBV6-1 with TRBJ1-1; D uncertain. The germline V gene encodes CDR1 MNHNS and CDR2 SASEGT. This CDR3 is built from 13 residues. The CDR3 loop reads CASKDFMNAEAFY. The CDR3 DNA reads as TGTGCCAGCAAAGATTTCATGAACGCTGAAGCTTTCTAT.

A note on this clonotype: No conserved phenylalanine or tryptophan is present at the end of the CDR3, so a read error is the likely explanation. It is unclear where the CDR3 begins or ends on the DNA, so no DNA is shown, and the CDR3 is as TCRdb lists it. V is TRBV29-1 and J is TRBJ2-3; the tabulated D call, TRBD2, remains unverified against the DNA. The CDR3 is 18 residues long, counting both termini. Germline lookup yields CDR1 SQVTM and CDR2 ANQGSEA. The CDR3 protein is CNVEGSRPTSGLTDTQYL.

Regarding this clonotype: The junction departs from germline at one end; a sequencing error may be responsible. The V gene is TRBV10-1, the J gene TRBJ2-7, with TRBD1 identical over 7 bases. In germline, CDR1 is WNHNN, CDR2 SYGVQD (reference sequence). There are 15 residues in the CDR3. CDR3 in amino acids: CVSSDPVQGIYEQYF. In nucleotides, the CDR3 is TGCGTCAGCAGTGACCCGGTACAGGGGATCTACGAGCAGTACTTC.

Of note for this clonotype: A junction boundary mismatches the germline segment, possibly from a read error. This chain uses TRBV4-1 with TRBJ2-7, with D unresolved. The CDR3 runs 13 residues. Germline V gene lookup returns CDR1 MGHRA and CDR2 YSYEKL. CDR3 loop: CDSSQDVTEEQYF. In nucleotides, the CDR3 is TGCGACAGCAGCCAAGATGTAACGGAGGAGCAGTACTTC.

As to this clonotype: At one boundary the junction diverges from the germline segment, which might be a read error. The V and J genes are TRBV4-2 and TRBJ2-1; D is undetermined. Germline CDR1 and CDR2: LGHNA and YNFKEQ. The CDR3 runs 13 residues. CDR3 sequence: CASSQQGPPEQFF. For the CDR3, the DNA is TGTGCAAGCAGCCAACAAGGTCCTCCTGAGCAGTTCTTC.

As concerns this clonotype: The CDR3 end shows no conserved phenylalanine or tryptophan, and so a read error is likely. The J gene is TRBJ2-5, the V gene TRBV29-1; possibly TRBD1 or TRBD2 for D (6 bases each). Per the germline V gene, CDR1 is SQVTM and CDR2 is ANQGSEA. CDR3 size: 14 residues. The CDR3 region is CSVEDRQGGETQYL. The CDR3 coding sequence is TGTAGCGTTGAAGATCGGCAAGGGGGGGAGACCCAGTACTTA.

Concerning this clonotype itself: Relative to the germline gene, one junction end is altered; a read error may explain this. J is TRBJ2-1 and V is TRBV10-2, with D maybe TRBD1 (5 bases). Germline CDR1 and CDR2: WSHSY and SAAADI. This CDR3 spans 14 amino acids. This CDR3 reads CASTGGAAYNEQLF. CDR3 coding DNA: TGCGCCAGCACGGGTGGGGCAGCCTACAATGAGCAGCTCTTC.

Remarks on this clonotype: One junction end disagrees with the germline gene, perhaps due to a read error. CDR3 in DNA: TGTGCCAGCAGCTTAGCGTGGACTCTGACCGGGGATCTGTTTTTT. Its translation is CASSLAWTLTGDLFF. J is TRBJ2-2 and V is TRBV7-9; the D gene is possibly TRBD2 (5 bases). This CDR3 contains 15 residues. CDR1 is SEHNR, CDR2 FQNEAQ, per germline (reference sequence).

With respect to this clonotype: A junction end diverges from the germline sequence, so it may reflect a read error. V and J are TRBV6-5 and TRBJ1-6, with no clear D. This CDR3 comprises 13 residues. Looked up from germline, CDR1 is MNHEY and CDR2 is SVGAGI. The CDR3 loop is CASSHEEDSPPHF. Here the CDR3 DNA reads TGTGCCAGCAGCCATGAGGAGGATTCACCCCCCCACTTT.

The chain is built from TRBV6-2 or TRBV6-3 and TRBJ2-1; a weak D match, TRBD2 (5 bases). V was clipped by 2 bases and J by 7 bases, with 12 bases between them. From germline, CDR1 is MNHEY and CDR2 SVGEGT. The CDR3 sequence is 14 residues long. CDR3 nucleotides: TGTGCCAGCAGTTACGGCCCGGAGGCGAATGAGCAGTTCTTC. Amino acids: CASSYGPEANEQFF.

In regard to this clonotype: The germline gene is not matched at one end of the junction; a read error may be the cause. V usage is TRBV6-6 and J usage is TRBJ2-6, with D perhaps TRBD1 (6 bases). The CDR3 contains 15 residues. In germline, CDR1 is MNHNY, CDR2 SVGAGI (reference sequence). The CDR3 reads CASSPTGSGANVLAF. As DNA, the CDR3 is TGTGCCAGCAGTCCTACAGGGTCCGGGGCCAACGTCCTGGCCTTC.

This clonotype has at least ten counts. The chain is built from TRBV11-3 and TRBJ2-1, with no clear D. Trimming left V 2 bases short and J 8 bases short, with 7 bases between. There are 12 residues in the CDR3. Germline values: CDR1 SGHNT, CDR2 YENEEA. The CDR3 loop reads CASSLNADEQFF. The CDR3 DNA is TGTGCCAGCAGCTTAAATGCCGATGAGCAGTTCTTC.

The chain uses TRBV6-1 and TRBJ1-5, with 7 bases that match TRBD1. The CDR3 runs to 14 residues. Unmatched junction bases numbered 10, after V lost 5 bases and J lost 9 bases. CDR1 and CDR2 (germline): MNHNS, SASEGT. CDR3 DNA: TGTGCCAGCAGTAACAGACAGGGCGATCGGCCCCAGCATTTT. Amino acids: CASSNRQGDRPQHF.

This clonotype was observed many times. The chain uses TRBV28 and TRBJ2-4; D possibly uses TRBD1 or TRBD2 (5 bases each). Germline lookup yields CDR1 MDHEN and CDR2 SYDVKM. This CDR3 comprises 15 residues. V was clipped by 4 bases and J by 8 bases, with 18 bases between them. Here the CDR3 reads CASSSPAGRNDIQYF. The CDR3 coding sequence is TGTGCCAGCAGTTCCCCTGCAGGGAGAAATGACATTCAGTACTTC.

This clonotype was observed many times. This chain links TRBV4-2 with TRBJ2-6, with D perhaps given as TRBD1 or TRBD2 (5 bases each). The CDR3 sequence is 17 residues long. V shed 6 bases and J shed 0 bases, with 15 bases lying between them. Germline-derived CDR1 and CDR2 are LGHNA and YNFKEQ. The CDR3 loop is CASSPEGPHSGANVLTF. CDR3 nucleotide sequence: TGTGCCAGCAGTCCAGAGGGGCCTCACTCTGGGGCCAACGTCCTGACTTTC.

This chain links TRBV6-1 with TRBJ2-7, with D perhaps assigned TRBD1 or TRBD2 (5 bases each). V gave up 4 bases and J gave up 3 bases, with 13 bases separating them. Germline CDR1 MNHNS, CDR2 SASEGT. The CDR3 consists of 14 residues. The CDR3 spells CASSVRDGSYEQYF. In DNA, the CDR3 is TGTGCCAGCAGTGTAAGGGACGGCAGCTACGAGCAGTACTTC.

As for this clonotype: At one end the junction does not follow the germline gene, possibly because of a read error. J is TRBJ2-3 and V is TRBV10-3; tentative D call: TRBD2 (5 bases). The CDR3 has 19 amino acids. CDR1 and CDR2 (germline): ENHRY, SYGVKD. The CDR3 spells CATSESLGTASRSTDTQYF. CDR3 nucleotide sequence: TGTGCCACCAGTGAGTCGCTGGGTACGGCTAGCAGGAGCACAGACACGCAGTATTTT.

As for this clonotype: A much larger clone lies one base from this, so it may be a read error. The V and J genes are TRBV5-1 and TRBJ2-1; D not resolved. Germline V gene sequence: CDR1 SGHRS, CDR2 YFSETQ. The CDR3 totals 14 residues. Trimming took off 6 bases at V and 0 bases at J, with 10 bases between the two ends. The CDR3 protein is CASTLVDSYNEQFF. The CDR3 DNA reads as TGCGCCAGCACTTTAGTGGACTCCTACAATGAGCAGTTCTTC.